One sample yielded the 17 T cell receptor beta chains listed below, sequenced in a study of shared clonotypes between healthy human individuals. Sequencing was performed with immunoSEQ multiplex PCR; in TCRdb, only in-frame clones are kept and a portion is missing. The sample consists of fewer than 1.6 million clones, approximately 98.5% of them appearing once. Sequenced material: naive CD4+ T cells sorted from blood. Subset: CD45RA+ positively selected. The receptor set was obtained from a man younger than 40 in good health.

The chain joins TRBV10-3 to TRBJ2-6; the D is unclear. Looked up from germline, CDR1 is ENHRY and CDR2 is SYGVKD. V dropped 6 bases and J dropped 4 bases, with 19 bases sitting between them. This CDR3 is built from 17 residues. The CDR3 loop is CAIRDKMWVTGANVLTF. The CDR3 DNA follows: TGTGCCATCAGAGACAAGATGTGGGTTACCGGGGCCAACGTCCTGACTTTC.

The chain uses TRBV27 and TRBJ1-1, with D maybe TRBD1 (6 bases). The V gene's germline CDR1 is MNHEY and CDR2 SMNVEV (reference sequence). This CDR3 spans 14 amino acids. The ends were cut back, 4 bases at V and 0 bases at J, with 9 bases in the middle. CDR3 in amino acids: CASSYRAVNTEAFF. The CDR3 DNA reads TGTGCCAGCAGTTACAGGGCAGTGAACACTGAAGCTTTCTTT.

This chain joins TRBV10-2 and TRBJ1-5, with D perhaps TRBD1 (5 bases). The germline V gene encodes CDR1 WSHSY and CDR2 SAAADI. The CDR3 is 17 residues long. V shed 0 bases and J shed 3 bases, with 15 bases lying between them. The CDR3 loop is CASSESIGAGNNQPQHF. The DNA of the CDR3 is TGCGCCAGCAGTGAGTCGATAGGGGCAGGGAACAATCAGCCCCAGCATTTT.

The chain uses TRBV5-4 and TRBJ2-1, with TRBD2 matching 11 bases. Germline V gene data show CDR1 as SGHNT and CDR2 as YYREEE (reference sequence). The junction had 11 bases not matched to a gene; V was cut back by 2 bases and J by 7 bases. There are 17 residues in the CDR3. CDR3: CASSFSSASGRRNEQFF. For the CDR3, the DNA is TGTGCCAGCAGCTTTAGTTCAGCTAGCGGGAGGAGGAATGAGCAGTTCTTC.

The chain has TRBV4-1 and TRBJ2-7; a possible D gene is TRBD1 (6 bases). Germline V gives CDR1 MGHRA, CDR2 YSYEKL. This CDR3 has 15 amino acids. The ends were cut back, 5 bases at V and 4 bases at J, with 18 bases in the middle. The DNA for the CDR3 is TGCGCCAGCAGCATCCGGGACAACGAGAGTTACGAGCAGTACTTC. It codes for CASSIRDNESYEQYF.

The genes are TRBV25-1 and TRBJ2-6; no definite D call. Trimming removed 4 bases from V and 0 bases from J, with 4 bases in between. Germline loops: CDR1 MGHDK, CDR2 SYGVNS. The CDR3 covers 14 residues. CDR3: CASSVTSGANVLTF. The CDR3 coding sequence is TGTGCCAGCAGTGTCACCTCTGGGGCCAACGTCCTGACTTTC.

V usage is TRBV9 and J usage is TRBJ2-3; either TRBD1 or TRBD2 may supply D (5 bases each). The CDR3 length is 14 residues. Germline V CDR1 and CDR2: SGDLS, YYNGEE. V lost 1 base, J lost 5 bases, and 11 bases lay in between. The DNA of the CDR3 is TGTGCCAGCAGCGTAAGTTGGGGGAAAGATACGCAGTATTTT. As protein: CASSVSWGKDTQYF.

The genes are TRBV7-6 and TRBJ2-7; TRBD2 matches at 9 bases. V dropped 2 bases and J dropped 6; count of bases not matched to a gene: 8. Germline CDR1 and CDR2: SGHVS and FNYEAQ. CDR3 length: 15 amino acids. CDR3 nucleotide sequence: TGTGCCAGCAGCTTAATCGCGGGAGGGCCGGGCGAGCAGTACTTC. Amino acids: CASSLIAGGPGEQYF. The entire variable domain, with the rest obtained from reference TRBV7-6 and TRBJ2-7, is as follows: GAGVSQSPRYKVTKRGQDVALRCDPISGHVSLYWYRQALGQGPEFLTYFNYEAQQDKSGLPNDRFSAERPEGSISTLTIQRTEQRDSAMYRCASSLIAGGPGEQYFGPGTRLTVT.

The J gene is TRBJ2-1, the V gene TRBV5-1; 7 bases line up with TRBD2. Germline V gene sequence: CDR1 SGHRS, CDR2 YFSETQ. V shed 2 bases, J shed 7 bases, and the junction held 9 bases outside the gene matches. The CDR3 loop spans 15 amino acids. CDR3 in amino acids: CASSFIAGVENEQFF. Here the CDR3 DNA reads TGCGCCAGCAGCTTCATTGCGGGAGTGGAAAATGAGCAGTTCTTC. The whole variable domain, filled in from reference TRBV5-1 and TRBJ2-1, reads KAGVTQTPRYLIKTRGQQVTLSCSPISGHRSVSWYQQTPGQGLQFLFEYFSETQRNKGNFPGRFSGRQFSNSRSEMNVSTLELGDSALYLCASSFIAGVENEQFFGPGTRLTVL.

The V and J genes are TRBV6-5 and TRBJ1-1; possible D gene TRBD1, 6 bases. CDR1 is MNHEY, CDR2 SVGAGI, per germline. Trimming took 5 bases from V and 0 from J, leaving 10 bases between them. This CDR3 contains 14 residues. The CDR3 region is CASSPRTVNTEAFF. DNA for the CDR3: TGTGCCAGCAGTCCGCGGACAGTGAACACTGAAGCTTTCTTT.

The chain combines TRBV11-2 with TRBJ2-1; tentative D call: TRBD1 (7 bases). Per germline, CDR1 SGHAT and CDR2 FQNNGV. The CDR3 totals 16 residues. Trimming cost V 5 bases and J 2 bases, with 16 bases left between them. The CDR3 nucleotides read TGTGCCAGCAGCACTATCCCCAGGGGGGCCTACAATGAGCAGTTCTTC. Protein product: CASSTIPRGAYNEQFF.

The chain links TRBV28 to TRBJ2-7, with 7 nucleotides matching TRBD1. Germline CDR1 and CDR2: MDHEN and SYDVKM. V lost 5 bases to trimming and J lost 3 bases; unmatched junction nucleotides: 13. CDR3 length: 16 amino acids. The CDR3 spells CASSPTGATGFYEQYF. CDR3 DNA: TGTGCCAGCAGTCCCACAGGGGCCACAGGTTTCTACGAGCAGTACTTC.

CDR3 DNA sequence: TGTGCCAGCAGCCGCCCGGGGGGGGACGAGCAGTACTTC. Translation: CASSRPGGDEQYF. The chain has TRBV16 and TRBJ2-7, with 8 bases fitting TRBD2. This CDR3 is built from 13 residues. Germline V gives CDR1 KGHSY, CDR2 FQNENV. The ends lost 4 bases at V and 5 bases at J; junction bases unmatched: 4.

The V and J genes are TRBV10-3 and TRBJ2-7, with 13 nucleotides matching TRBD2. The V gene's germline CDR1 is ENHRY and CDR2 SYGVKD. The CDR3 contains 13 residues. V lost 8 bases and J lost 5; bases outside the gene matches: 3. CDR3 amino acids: CAIQGTSGNEQYF. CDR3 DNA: TGTGCCATCCAGGGGACTAGCGGGAACGAGCAGTACTTC.

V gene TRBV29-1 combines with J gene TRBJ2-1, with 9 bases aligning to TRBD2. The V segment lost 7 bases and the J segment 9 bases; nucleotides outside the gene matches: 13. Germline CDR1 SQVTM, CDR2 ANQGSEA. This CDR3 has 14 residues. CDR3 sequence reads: CSGRLAVRSGEQFF. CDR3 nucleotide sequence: TGCAGCGGGCGACTAGCGGTGCGATCTGGTGAGCAGTTCTTC.

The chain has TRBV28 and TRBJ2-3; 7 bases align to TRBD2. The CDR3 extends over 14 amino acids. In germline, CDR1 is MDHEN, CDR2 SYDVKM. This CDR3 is CAGGGLAGTDTQYF. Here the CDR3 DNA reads TGTGCTGGGGGGGGTCTAGCCGGCACAGATACGCAGTATTTT.

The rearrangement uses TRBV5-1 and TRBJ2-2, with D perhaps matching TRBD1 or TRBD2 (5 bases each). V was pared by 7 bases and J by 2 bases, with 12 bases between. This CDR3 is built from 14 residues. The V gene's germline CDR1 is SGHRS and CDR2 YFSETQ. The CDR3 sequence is CASGRGVNTGELFF. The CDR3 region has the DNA TGCGCCAGCGGTCGAGGGGTAAACACCGGGGAGCTGTTTTTT.